The rows below give T cell receptor beta chains drawn from one sample of a study of blood T cell repertoires in COVID-19. Here immunoSEQ multiplex PCR was the method, and the copy in TCRdb shows in-frame clones only, minus some. The sample carries tens of thousands of clones, 78% recorded once. What was sequenced was peripheral blood. These TCRs come from a human donor in a cohort sampled during active COVID-19. Both conserved end residues are part of each CDR3. Fields, in order: J gene, clone size, V gene, D gene, CDR3 length, CDR3 DNA, CDR3 protein. D genes are given only for firm matches. A row's size may be missing; if present it is once, few, many or a size class.

J: TRBJ1-2; size: NA; V: TRBV5-6; D: TRBD1; length: 15; DNA: TGTGCCAGCAGCGAACTCAGGGGGTTAGACTATGGCTACACCTTC; CDR3: CASSELRGLDYGYTF
J: TRBJ2-7; size: NA; V: TRBV23-1; D: TRBD2; length: 18; DNA: TGCGCCAGCAGTCCCTGGGATAGCGGGGGCCTGAGCTCCTACGAGCAGTACTTC; CDR3: CASSPWDSGGLSSYEQYF
J: TRBJ2-7; size: NA; V: TRBV27; D: NA; length: 15; DNA: TGTGCCAGCAGCCCCCGCCGGGACTCAACCTACGAGCAGTACTTC; CDR3: CASSPRRDSTYEQYF
J: TRBJ2-7; size: NA; V: TRBV5-1; D: TRBD2; length: 15; DNA: TGCGCCAGCAGCGGAACTAGCGGGATCTCCTACGAGCAGTACTTC; CDR3: CASSGTSGISYEQYF
J: TRBJ2-2; size: NA; V: TRBV10-1; D: NA; length: 15; DNA: TGCGCCAGCAGTGATCAAGGTAGTGCGGCCGGGGAGCTGTTTTTT; CDR3: CASSDQGSAAGELFF
J: TRBJ1-1; size: few; V: TRBV5-1; D: TRBD1; length: 14; DNA: TGCGCCAGCAGCTTGGGTACAGGGGCAGGGGGTGCTTTCTTT; CDR3: CASSLGTGAGGAFF
J: TRBJ2-7; size: NA; V: TRBV19; D: TRBD2; length: 14; DNA: TGTGCCAGTAGTCCCCTAGCGGGAGGTGTCGAGCAGTACTTC; CDR3: CASSPLAGGVEQYF
J: TRBJ1-1; size: NA; V: TRBV30; D: NA; length: 13; DNA: TGTGCCTGGAGCCGGCAAGGGGACACTGAAGCTTTCTTT; CDR3: CAWSRQGDTEAFF
J: TRBJ2-7; size: NA; V: TRBV6-2/TRBV6-3; D: TRBD2; length: 16; DNA: TGTGCCAGCAGTTACTCGGCTAGCGGGCGCCTCTACGAGCAGTACTTC; CDR3: CASSYSASGRLYEQYF
J: TRBJ2-7; size: NA; V: TRBV7-8; D: TRBD1; length: 14; DNA: TGTGCCAGCAGCTACGGGACAGGGGGTCTCGAGCAGTACTTC; CDR3: CASSYGTGGLEQYF
J: TRBJ2-5; size: NA; V: TRBV18; D: NA; length: 13; DNA: TGTGCCACCCAGTCCGCCGACCAAGAGACCCAGTACTTC; CDR3: CATQSADQETQYF
J: TRBJ2-7; size: NA; V: TRBV5-1; D: TRBD1; length: 17; DNA: TGCGCCAGCAGCTTGGGTCCCTCAGGGGGCGCGAATTACGAGCAGTACTTC; CDR3: CASSLGPSGGANYEQYF
J: TRBJ2-7; size: NA; V: TRBV4-1; D: TRBD2; length: 16; DNA: TGCGCCAGCAGCCTCCAATCAAGCGGGGGTGCCTACGAGCAGTACTTC; CDR3: CASSLQSSGGAYEQYF
J: TRBJ2-7; size: NA; V: TRBV9; D: TRBD1; length: 15; DNA: TGTGCCAGCAGCGTAGGGACAGGGGGCCTTGGGGAGCAGTACTTC; CDR3: CASSVGTGGLGEQYF
J: TRBJ1-2; size: NA; V: TRBV3-1/TRBV3-2; D: TRBD1; length: 14; DNA: TGTGCCAGCAGCCATTGGACAGGGAACTATGGCTACACCTTC; CDR3: CASSHWTGNYGYTF
J: TRBJ1-5; size: NA; V: TRBV19; D: NA; length: 15; DNA: TGTGCCAGTAGTGGTCAAACCCAGGTAAATCAGCCCCAGCATTTT; CDR3: CASSGQTQVNQPQHF
J: TRBJ1-5; size: NA; V: TRBV6-2/TRBV6-3; D: NA; length: 15; DNA: TGTGCCAGCAGTTATCACGCGGCAAGGAATCAGCCCCAGCATTTT; CDR3: CASSYHAARNQPQHF
J: TRBJ2-7; size: NA; V: TRBV27; D: TRBD1; length: 15; DNA: TGTGCCAGCAGTGCCCGACAGGGATTGCTCGACGAGCAGTACTTC; CDR3: CASSARQGLLDEQYF
J: TRBJ2-3; size: NA; V: TRBV12-2; D: NA; length: 19; DNA: TGTGCAAGTCGCCCCCAGCGGCCCCGACTAGCGGGGGAAACAGATACGCAGTATTTT; CDR3: CASRPQRPRLAGETDTQYF
J: TRBJ2-7; size: NA; V: TRBV10-3; D: NA; length: 15; DNA: TGTGCCATCAGTGCTCTTACTGGGAGCGCCTACGAGCAGTACTTC; CDR3: CAISALTGSAYEQYF
J: TRBJ1-2; size: NA; V: TRBV30; D: TRBD1; length: 14; DNA: TGTGCCTGGAGTGTTGGGACAGGGGACTATGGCTACACCTTC; CDR3: CAWSVGTGDYGYTF
J: TRBJ1-2; size: NA; V: TRBV28; D: TRBD1; length: 12; DNA: TGTGCCAGCAGCCGAGACAGGGTTAGCTACACCTTC; CDR3: CASSRDRVSYTF
J: TRBJ2-7; size: NA; V: TRBV28; D: TRBD2; length: 15; DNA: TGTGCCAGCAGTTCCGGACTAGCGGGAGTAAGGGAGCAGTACTTC; CDR3: CASSSGLAGVREQYF
J: TRBJ1-2; size: NA; V: TRBV4-1; D: TRBD1; length: 17; DNA: TGCGCCAGCAGCCAATACCGGGACAGCCAAGCTAACTATGGCTACACCTTC; CDR3: CASSQYRDSQANYGYTF
J: TRBJ2-7; size: NA; V: TRBV19; D: NA; length: 14; DNA: TGTGCCAGTAGTATTCAGGGGATCTCCTACGAGCAGTACTTC; CDR3: CASSIQGISYEQYF
J: TRBJ1-1; size: NA; V: TRBV4-1; D: NA; length: 15; DNA: TGCGCCAGCAGCCAAGTTAATTCTGGAGGCTCTGAAGCTTTCTTT; CDR3: CASSQVNSGGSEAFF
J: TRBJ1-2; size: NA; V: TRBV6-2/TRBV6-3; D: NA; length: 14; DNA: TGTGCCAGCAACCCTAATACGGGGTACTATGGCTACACCTTC; CDR3: CASNPNTGYYGYTF
J: TRBJ1-1; size: NA; V: TRBV18; D: TRBD1; length: 14; DNA: TGTGCCAGCTCACCCATGAAGGGGGCGCCGGAAGCTTTCTTT; CDR3: CASSPMKGAPEAFF
J: TRBJ1-4; size: NA; V: TRBV6-4; D: NA; length: 13; DNA: TGTGCCAGCAGTGACTTGGAGGGTGGAAAACTGTTTTTT; CDR3: CASSDLEGGKLFF
J: TRBJ1-2; size: NA; V: TRBV6-5; D: TRBD1; length: 15; DNA: TGTGCCAGCACCTCCGCCGGGACAGCATCCTTGGGCTACACCTTC; CDR3: CASTSAGTASLGYTF
J: TRBJ2-7; size: NA; V: TRBV2; D: TRBD1; length: 15; DNA: TGTGCCAGCAGTTATGACAGGGCGGCTTACTACGAGCAGTACTTC; CDR3: CASSYDRAAYYEQYF
J: TRBJ2-6; size: NA; V: TRBV20-1; D: NA; length: 15; DNA: TGCAGTGCTACTGACAGGCACTCTGGGGCCAACGTCCTGACTTTC; CDR3: CSATDRHSGANVLTF
J: TRBJ2-5; size: NA; V: TRBV24-1; D: TRBD2; length: 17; DNA: TGTGCCACCAGTGCCGGTGGACTAGCGGGGGCCCAAGAGACCCAGTACTTC; CDR3: CATSAGGLAGAQETQYF
J: TRBJ1-1; size: few; V: TRBV5-1; D: TRBD1; length: 12; DNA: TGCGCCAGCAGGGGACAGGGGGCTGAAGCTTTCTTT; CDR3: CASRGQGAEAFF
J: TRBJ2-7; size: NA; V: TRBV5-1; D: TRBD2; length: 13; DNA: TGCGCCAGCAGGCGGGGGGATACCTACGAGCAGTACTTC; CDR3: CASRRGDTYEQYF
J: TRBJ1-1; size: NA; V: TRBV18; D: TRBD1; length: 14; DNA: TGTGCCAGCTCGACGACAGGGGGGAGGACTGAAGCTTTCTTT; CDR3: CASSTTGGRTEAFF
J: TRBJ1-2; size: once; V: TRBV4-1; D: NA; length: 16; DNA: TGCGCCAGCAGCCAAGATATAGGTTCGGGGATCTATGGCTACACCTTC; CDR3: CASSQDIGSGIYGYTF
J: TRBJ2-7; size: NA; V: TRBV10-1; D: TRBD1; length: 15; DNA: TGCGCCAGCAGCTTCCTGGCCGAGGGGGCCTCCGAGCAGTACTTC; CDR3: CASSFLAEGASEQYF
J: TRBJ1-5; size: NA; V: TRBV6-5; D: NA; length: 15; DNA: TGTGCCAGCAGCCGACAGGCGAATAGCAATCAGCCCCAGCATTTT; CDR3: CASSRQANSNQPQHF
J: TRBJ1-1; size: few; V: TRBV5-8; D: NA; length: 15; DNA: TGTGCCAGCAGCTTGATCGGGGACATGAACACTGAAGCTTTCTTT; CDR3: CASSLIGDMNTEAFF
J: TRBJ2-6; size: NA; V: TRBV6-1; D: TRBD1; length: 18; DNA: TGTGCCAGCAGTGACCGGGACAGCTTGTTCTCTGGGGCCAACGTCCTGACTTTC; CDR3: CASSDRDSLFSGANVLTF
J: TRBJ1-5; size: NA; V: TRBV6-5; D: NA; length: 13; DNA: TGTGCCAGCACCGGCAGGGGCAATCAGCCCCAGCATTTT; CDR3: CASTGRGNQPQHF
J: TRBJ1-1; size: NA; V: TRBV13; D: TRBD1; length: 15; DNA: TGTGCCAGCAGCTTACCGGACAGGGGTTTGACTGAAGCTTTCTTT; CDR3: CASSLPDRGLTEAFF
J: TRBJ1-3; size: NA; V: TRBV30; D: NA; length: 12; DNA: TGTGCCTGGTCTCCCCTGGGAAACACCATATATTTT; CDR3: CAWSPLGNTIYF
J: TRBJ2-7; size: NA; V: TRBV2; D: TRBD2; length: 14; DNA: TGTGCCAGCAGCGGACTAGCGGTCTCCTACGAGCAGTACTTC; CDR3: CASSGLAVSYEQYF
J: TRBJ2-7; size: NA; V: TRBV18; D: TRBD2; length: 16; DNA: TGTGCCAGCTCACCCCTTATAGCGGGAGGGTCGTACGAGCAGTACTTC; CDR3: CASSPLIAGGSYEQYF
J: TRBJ2-1; size: NA; V: TRBV21-1; D: NA; length: 16; DNA: TGTGCCAGCGGATTAATCGGGGGGGAAGAAAACAATGAGCAGTTCTTC; CDR3: CASGLIGGEENNEQFF